The clone carrying this TCR beta chain occurred a few times. What it binds is unknown. The source of the sample is a study of shared clonotypes between healthy human individuals. Profiling relied on immunoSEQ multiplex PCR, and the TCRdb table lists in-frame clones only, not all of them. The sample gives 1,100,000 or so clones, 78% of which show up once; around 0.47% is in the top ten. Study-level findings and limits: Among donors, clonotype sharing was expected to be affected by sequencing depth.

Donors, without exception, were Caucasian adults residing in Nashville, Tennessee. The material sequenced was memory CD4+ T cells from PBMCs. As to subset: CD45RA-negative fraction. This TCR came from a man between 18 and 29 years old in good health. Some clones in this sample may be carry-over from other donors' samples.

The CDR3: CASSLLGQLSGANVLTF. The DNA for the CDR3 is TGTGCCAGCAGTTTATTAGGACAACTCTCTGGGGCCAACGTCCTGACTTTC. The chain joins TRBV28 to TRBJ2-6, with D perhaps matching TRBD1 (5 bases). Germline assignment: CDR1 MDHEN and CDR2 SYDVKM. This CDR3 region has 17 residues. The V gene lost 1 base and the J gene lost 0 bases, with 10 bases spanning the gap.